In this sample, the clone carrying this TCR beta chain is medium-sized. Its antigen is currently unknown. The PCR employed 60 Vbeta primers together with 13 Jbeta primers. Repertoires were generated with immunoSEQ multiplex PCR, while TCRdb's copy carries only in-frame clones and drops some. Here the sample spans approximately 170,000 clones, around 77% being singletons. The data derive from a study of cytomegalovirus exposure and HLA in healthy donors. Findings of the study overall: Later analysis found that TCR beta chains associated with HLA were more clonally expanded than other, equally common chains.

This TCR came from a woman younger than 45 in good health and CMV-seropositive. Specimen: PBMCs.

CDR3 nucleotides: TGTGCCAGCAGCTTACTAGACGAGCAGTACTTC. It codes for CASSLLDEQYF. The chain employs TRBV7-9 and TRBJ2-7, with D unresolved. Germline V CDR1 and CDR2: SEHNR, FQNEAQ (reference sequence). The CDR3 has 11 residues. The V end lost 2 bases, the J end lost 5 bases, and 4 bases lay between the germline ends.